This T cell receptor beta chain was retrieved from a study of shared clonotypes between healthy human individuals. Study conclusions and caveats: Generation probabilities were higher for clonotypes shared across all four sorted-subset donors than for unshared ones. Naive subsets generally had larger estimated richness than memory subsets.

Roughly 210 ng DNA, around 30,000 T cell genomes, went into each sorted-subset replicate PCR. Produced via immunoSEQ multiplex PCR; TCRdb's table is partial and in-frame only. The data hold 1.6 million or so clones, with approximately 98.5% observed a single time. About this clone: What it recognizes is unknown.

The V end was cut by 8 bases, the J end by 3 bases, with 22 bases between. The CDR3 loop spans 17 amino acids. Germline V gene sequence: CDR1 KGHSH, CDR2 LQKENI. Donors were healthy HIV-negative adults without recently reported acute infections or vaccinations. This sequence originates from a man aged 25-45 years in good health. The source material was naive CD4+ T cells sorted from blood. As to subset: CD45RA+ positively selected. The V and J genes are TRBV18 and TRBJ2-2, with D perhaps TRBD2 (6 bases). CDR3 in amino acids: CASRGSKLASDTGELFF. CDR3 sequence (DNA): TGTGCCAGCCGAGGATCTAAGCTAGCGTCGGACACCGGGGAGCTGTTTTTT.